This TCR beta chain was sequenced for a study of shared clonotypes between healthy human individuals. Trimming cost V 0 bases and J 7 bases, with 15 bases left between them. Germline assignment: CDR1 MNHEY and CDR2 SVGAGI. This CDR3 comprises 15 residues. This was a deep-level run. Clones were read by immunoSEQ multiplex PCR, and TCRdb kept only the in-frame ones, dropping some. The sample has about 1.1 million clones, around 82% seen once. The TCR comes from a man aged 18-30 years in good health. Some clones in this sample may be carry-over from other donors' samples. The material sequenced was memory CD4+ T cells from PBMCs. Subset specified: CD45RA-negative fraction. This chain links TRBV6-5 with TRBJ1-1, with D maybe TRBD1 (5 bases). The CDR3 coding sequence is TGTGCCAGCAGTTACTCGGGACGGACCTCTCTTGAAGCTTTCTTT. This codes for CASSYSGRTSLEAFF.